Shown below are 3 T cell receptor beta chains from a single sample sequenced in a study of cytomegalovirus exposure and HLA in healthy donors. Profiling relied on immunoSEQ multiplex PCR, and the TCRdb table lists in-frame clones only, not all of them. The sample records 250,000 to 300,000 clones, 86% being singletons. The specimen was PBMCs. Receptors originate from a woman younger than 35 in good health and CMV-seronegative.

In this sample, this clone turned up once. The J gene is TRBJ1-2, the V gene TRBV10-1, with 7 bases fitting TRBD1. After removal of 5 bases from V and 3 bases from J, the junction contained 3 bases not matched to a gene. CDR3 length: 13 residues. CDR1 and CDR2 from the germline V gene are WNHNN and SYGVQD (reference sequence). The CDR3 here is CASSRDSDYGYTF. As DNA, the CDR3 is TGCGCCAGCAGTCGGGACAGTGACTATGGCTACACCTTC.

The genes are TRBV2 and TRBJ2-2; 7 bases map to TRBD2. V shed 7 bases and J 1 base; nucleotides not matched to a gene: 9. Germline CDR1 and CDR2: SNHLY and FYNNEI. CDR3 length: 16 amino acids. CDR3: CASKEGSGGNTGELFF. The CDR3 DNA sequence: TGTGCCAGCAAGGAGGGATCGGGAGGGAACACCGGGGAGCTGTTTTTT.

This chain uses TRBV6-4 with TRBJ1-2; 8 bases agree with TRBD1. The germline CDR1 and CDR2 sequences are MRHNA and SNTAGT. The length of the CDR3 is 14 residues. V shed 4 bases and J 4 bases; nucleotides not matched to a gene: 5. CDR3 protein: CASSAAGGFYGYTF. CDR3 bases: TGTGCCAGCAGTGCGGCAGGGGGCTTCTATGGCTACACCTTC.